This is a list of T cell receptor beta chains from one sample in a study of blood T cell repertoires in COVID-19. Assay: immunoSEQ multiplex PCR; the TCRdb copy retains only in-frame clones and omits some. The sample carries roughly 120,000 clones, approximately 81% recorded once. The sequenced sample was peripheral blood. The receptors come from a woman of 80 years or more with acute or convalescent COVID-19. CDR3s include the opening cysteine and the closing phenylalanine or tryptophan. A D gene is named only where the DNA matches it firmly. Expanded clones get a size class; other rows say once, few or many, or leave the size out.

TRBJ2-5	once	TRBV30	TRBD2	CAWTPGLADQETQYF	TGTGCCTGGACCCCGGGACTAGCGGATCAAGAGACCCAGTACTTC
TRBJ1-2	NA	TRBV3-1/TRBV3-2	NA	CASSQGELGEGYTF	TGTGCCAGCAGCCAAGGCGAGCTTGGGGAGGGCTACACCTTC
TRBJ1-2	once	TRBV6-5	NA	CASSRDIFNYGYTF	TGTGCCAGCAGCCGCGATATTTTCAACTATGGCTACACCTTC
TRBJ2-3	NA	TRBV7-8	NA	CASSPSTDTQYF	TGTGCCAGCAGCCCCTCCACAGATACGCAGTATTTT
TRBJ2-7	few	TRBV4-1	NA	CASSQRLSFEGSYEQYF	TGCGCCAGCAGCCAAAGACTTTCCTTTGAGGGCTCCTACGAGCAGTACTTC
TRBJ2-3	once	TRBV9	TRBD2	CASSKDTSGSSTDTQYF	TGTGCCAGCAGCAAAGATACTAGCGGATCTAGCACAGATACGCAGTATTTT
TRBJ2-1	NA	TRBV3-1/TRBV3-2	NA	CASSQGLEGEQFF	TGTGCCAGCAGCCAAGGCTTGGAGGGTGAGCAGTTCTTC
TRBJ1-2	NA	TRBV28	NA	CASRLDQGYGYTF	TGTGCCAGCAGATTAGACCAGGGCTATGGCTACACCTTC
TRBJ2-2	NA	TRBV7-3	NA	CASSLTFGASGELFF	TGTGCCAGCAGCTTAACCTTCGGTGCCTCCGGGGAGCTGTTTTTT
TRBJ1-1	once	TRBV18	NA	CASSPVTANTEAFF	TGTGCCAGCTCACCCGTCACAGCGAACACTGAAGCTTTCTTT
TRBJ1-6	NA	TRBV30	TRBD1	CAWSVPPTGNSPLHF	TGTGCCTGGAGTGTACCCCCGACAGGGAATTCACCCCTCCACTTT
TRBJ1-2	NA	TRBV6-6	NA	CASSQGTSNYGYTF	TGTGCCAGCAGCCAGGGGACATCTAACTATGGCTACACCTTC
TRBJ2-7	NA	TRBV7-2	NA	CASSSKRSLGEQYF	TGTGCCAGCAGCTCAAAGCGGTCCCTGGGGGAGCAGTACTTC
TRBJ2-1	once	TRBV19	NA	CASSIDGGRGSYNEQFF	TGTGCCAGTAGTATAGATGGCGGCAGGGGCTCCTACAATGAGCAGTTCTTC
TRBJ1-1	NA	TRBV12-5	NA	CASGLTTDTLQGTEAFF	TGTGCTAGTGGTCTCACTACGGACACACTCCAAGGGACTGAAGCTTTCTTT
TRBJ1-5	few	TRBV19	NA	CASSMIGYSNQPQHF	TGTGCCAGTAGTATGATCGGGTATAGCAATCAGCCCCAGCATTTT
TRBJ1-1	NA	TRBV18	TRBD1	CASSLRTGENTEAFF	TGTGCCAGCTCACTACGGACAGGGGAGAACACTGAAGCTTTCTTT
TRBJ1-6	few	TRBV9	NA	CASSPARRDSPLHF	TGTGCCAGCAGCCCCGCTAGGAGGGATTCACCCCTCCACTTT
TRBJ1-3	NA	TRBV30	NA	CAWSNRRDTIYF	TGTGCCTGGAGTAATAGGAGGGACACCATATATTTT
TRBJ2-1	NA	TRBV6-6	NA	CASRLAEYNEQFF	TGTGCCAGCAGGTTAGCGGAGTACAATGAGCAGTTCTTC
TRBJ1-4	NA	TRBV7-9	TRBD1	CASSDRTGGAPTNEKLFF	TGTGCCAGCAGCGACCGGACAGGGGGCGCCCCCACTAATGAAAAACTGTTTTTT
TRBJ2-2	NA	TRBV5-1	TRBD2	CASSGGLADNTGELFF	TGCGCCAGCTCCGGGGGACTAGCGGATAACACCGGGGAGCTGTTTTTT
TRBJ2-7	few	TRBV19	NA	CASSIKGESRYEQYF	TGTGCCAGTAGTATAAAGGGAGAGTCTAGGTACGAGCAGTACTTC
TRBJ2-4	NA	TRBV3-1/TRBV3-2	TRBD1	CASSHEQGAGAKNIQYF	TGTGCCAGCAGCCATGAACAGGGGGCAGGGGCCAAAAACATTCAGTACTTC
TRBJ2-7	NA	TRBV5-1	NA	CASSFRGWEQYF	TGCGCCAGCAGCTTTCGGGGATGGGAGCAGTACTTC
TRBJ2-1	NA	TRBV4-2	TRBD2	CASSQAPGLAFF	TGTGCCAGCAGCCAAGCCCCGGGACTAGCCTTCTTC
TRBJ2-1	NA	TRBV5-1	TRBD1	CASSTRTGAGNEQFF	TGCGCCAGCAGCACCCGGACAGGTGCAGGCAATGAGCAGTTCTTC
TRBJ1-5	NA	TRBV7-6	NA	CASSRGHTSNQPQHF	TGTGCCAGCAGCCGGGGACACACTAGCAATCAGCCCCAGCATTTT
TRBJ1-2	NA	TRBV25-1	NA	CASSESGRPYGYTF	TGTGCCAGCAGTGAATCAGGCAGGCCCTATGGCTACACCTTC